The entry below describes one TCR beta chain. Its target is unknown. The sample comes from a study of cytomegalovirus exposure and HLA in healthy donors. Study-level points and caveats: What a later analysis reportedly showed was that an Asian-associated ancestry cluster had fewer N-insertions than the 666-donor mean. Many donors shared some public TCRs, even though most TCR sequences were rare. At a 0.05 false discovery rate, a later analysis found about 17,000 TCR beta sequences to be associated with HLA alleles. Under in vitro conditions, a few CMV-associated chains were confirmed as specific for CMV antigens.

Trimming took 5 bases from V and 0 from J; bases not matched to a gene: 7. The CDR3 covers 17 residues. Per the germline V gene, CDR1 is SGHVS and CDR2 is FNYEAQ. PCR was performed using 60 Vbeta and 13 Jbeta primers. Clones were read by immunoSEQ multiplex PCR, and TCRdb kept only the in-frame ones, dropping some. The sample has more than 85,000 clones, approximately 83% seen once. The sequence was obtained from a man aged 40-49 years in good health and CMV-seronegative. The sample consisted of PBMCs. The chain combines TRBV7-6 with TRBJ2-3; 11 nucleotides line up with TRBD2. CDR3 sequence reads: CASSRLTSGGSTDTQYF. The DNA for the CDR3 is TGTGCCAGCAGCCGATTAACTAGCGGGGGAAGCACAGATACGCAGTATTTT.